The 10 T cell receptor beta chains given below trace back to one sample, sequenced in a study of T cells after yellow fever vaccination. TCRdb reprocessed the 5' RACE reads via MiXCR and lists one record per CDR3 protein. The data contain 500,000 to 650,000 distinct CDR3 sequences, 9% to 15% of them seen just once; the ten biggest clones take up about 15%. This sample comprised PBMCs, obtained on the day of the yellow fever booster vaccination. The source is a man under 40 who received the YFV17D yellow fever vaccine.

The rearrangement uses TRBV24-1 and TRBJ2-1, with D possibly matching TRBD2 (7 bases). The CDR3 contains 13 residues. V was trimmed by 6 bases and J by 6 bases, leaving 11 bases between them. Germline values: CDR1 KGHDR, CDR2 SFDVKD. CDR3 residues: CATSNGGRNEQFF. CDR3 nucleotides: TGTGCCACCAGTAACGGGGGGCGCAATGAGCAGTTCTTC.

The sample holds a few counts of this clonotype. This sequence joins TRBV28 and TRBJ2-1, with TRBD2 matching over 12 bases. Germline assignment: CDR1 MDHEN and CDR2 SYDVKM. Losses at the gene ends were 5 bases for V and 9 bases for J; bases not matched to a gene: 20. This CDR3 is 19 amino acids long. Here the CDR3 reads CASSLRLAGEISTSIEQFF. CDR3 sequence (DNA): TGTGCCAGCAGTCTGCGACTAGCGGGAGAGATTAGCACCTCAATTGAGCAGTTCTTC.

This clonotype has only a few counts. The V call is TRBV5-1, the J call TRBJ2-7; 11 bases agree with TRBD1. After removal of 5 bases from V and 5 bases from J, the junction contained 9 bases not matched to a gene. This CDR3 has 15 residues. Germline CDR1 is SGHRS and CDR2 is YFSETQ. The CDR3 sequence is CASSSIGTGGDEQYF. DNA of the CDR3: TGCGCCAGCAGTTCGATCGGGACAGGGGGGGACGAGCAGTACTTC.

V and J are TRBV16 and TRBJ2-1; D uncertain. CDR1 is KGHSY, CDR2 FQNENV, per germline. V lost 5 bases and J 7 bases, leaving 15 bases between the germline ends. The CDR3 totals 14 residues. CDR3 in amino acids: CASSLSTFGNEQFF. DNA of the CDR3: TGTGCCAGCAGCTTGAGCACGTTCGGTAATGAGCAGTTCTTC.

A few counts support this clonotype. This sequence joins TRBV5-1 and TRBJ2-5; 8 bases are shared with TRBD1. This CDR3 comprises 14 residues. From germline, CDR1 is SGHRS and CDR2 YFSETQ. With 0 bases clipped from V and 2 bases from J, the junction kept 0 bases outside the gene matches. Here the CDR3 reads CASSLGDRQETQYF. CDR3 nucleotides: TGCGCCAGCAGCTTGGGGGACAGGCAAGAGACCCAGTACTTC.

This clonotype was picked up many times. This chain joins TRBV7-6 and TRBJ2-3, with D perhaps TRBD1 (6 bases). The germline V and J ends were trimmed by 1 base and 1 base, with 9 bases remaining between them. This CDR3 is built from 15 residues. Germline CDR1 reads SGHVS; CDR2 reads FNYEAQ. The CDR3 reads CASSLEQGRTDTQYF. The CDR3, as DNA: TGTGCCAGCAGCTTAGAGCAGGGGCGCACAGATACGCAGTATTTT.

This clonotype occurred a few times. As DNA, the CDR3 is TGTGCCAGCAGCCGACGTGAGGGCTATGGCTACACCTTC. It translates to CASSRREGYGYTF. The chain carries TRBV6-4 and TRBJ1-2; D gene unclear. CDR1 and CDR2 (germline): MRHNA, SNTAGT. This CDR3 spans 13 amino acids. The V end was cut by 6 bases, the J end by 4 bases, with 12 bases between.

The chain employs TRBV5-1 and TRBJ2-7; 10 bases are shared with TRBD1. The CDR3 extends over 16 amino acids. The V segment lost 3 bases and the J segment 1 base; nucleotides outside the gene matches: 7. The germline gives CDR1 SGHRS, CDR2 YFSETQ. CDR3 protein: CASSYPPGQGSYEQYF. The CDR3 region has the DNA TGCGCCAGCAGCTACCCCCCGGGACAGGGGTCCTACGAGCAGTACTTC.

The rearrangement joins TRBV30 to TRBJ1-6, with a possible D match to TRBD1 (5 bases). The CDR3 loop spans 12 amino acids. CDR1 and CDR2 (germline): GTSNPN, SVGIG (reference sequence). V lost 4 bases and J 10 bases, leaving 11 bases between the germline ends. The DNA of the CDR3 is TGTGCCTGGACAGGGCCCGGGTCACCCCTCCACTTT. Protein sequence: CAWTGPGSPLHF.

This clonotype was observed a few times. The chain recombines TRBV30 with TRBJ1-1; D is undetermined. This CDR3 comprises 12 residues. Per germline, CDR1 GTSNPN and CDR2 SVGIG (reference sequence). V lost 8 bases and J lost 0, with 10 bases in between. The CDR3 DNA is TGTGCCAGGACTGGGATGAACACTGAAGCTTTCTTT. It is translated as CARTGMNTEAFF.